Presented here are 6 T cell receptor delta chains from one specimen sequenced in a study of gammadelta T cells in human blood. TCRdb reran clone calling via CATT on the RT-PCR reads. Of some 350 delta-chain clones in the sample, over 20% were seen once. Sequencing used non-Vgamma9Vdelta2 gamma-delta T cells from infant blood. Receptors originate from a human donor.

For this clone: It differs at one base from a far larger clone, so likely a read error. This sample also contains other DNA sequences that code for the same CDR3. V gene TRDV1 combines with J gene TRDJ1; 9 bases fit TRDD2. J was trimmed by 0 bases and V by 1 base; bases with no gene match: 15. The CDR3 covers 20 residues. Looked up from germline, CDR1 is TSWWSYY and CDR2 is QGS. The CDR3 sequence: CALGEPDLPTLGGYTDKLIF. As DNA, the CDR3 is TGTGCTCTTGGGGAACCAGACCTTCCTACTCTGGGGGGGTACACCGATAAACTCATCTTT.

This clone counts as large. V is TRDV1 and J is TRDJ1; D is possibly TRDD3 (7 bases). Germline V gene sequence: CDR1 TSWWSYY, CDR2 QGS. The CDR3 covers 18 residues. Between the trimmed V and J ends, which lost 0 bases and 0 bases, there was a span of 17 bases. CDR3 sequence reads: CALGELPTGAWYTDKLIF. CDR3 bases: TGTGCTCTTGGGGAACTTCCTACTGGGGCCTGGTACACCGATAAACTCATCTTT.

The gene calls are TRDV2 and TRDJ3, with D possibly TRDD3 on 6 matching bases. CDR1 and CDR2 from the germline V gene are GEAIGNYY and EKD. Between the trimmed V and J ends, which lost 3 bases and 0 bases, there was a span of 14 bases. The CDR3 consists of 18 residues. The CDR3 bases are TGTGCCTGTGACCGGATGGGGGGCCTCTCCTGGGACACCCGACAGATGTTTTTC. It is translated as CACDRMGGLSWDTRQMFF.

As for this clone: This likely came from a read error, as a far larger clone is one base away. This CDR3 is also generated by other DNA sequences in the sample. The chain uses TRAV38-2/DV8 and TRDJ1; 11 nucleotides align to TRDD3. CDR1 and CDR2 from the germline V gene are TSESDYY and QEAYKQQN. CDR3 length: 22 residues. The CDR3 DNA reads as TGCGCTTATAACCCCCCTCCTGGGGGATACAACGGATGTCGTGGGTACACCGATAAACTCATCTTT. As protein: CAYNPPPGGYNGCRGYTDKLIF.

As regards this clone: A far more abundant clone sits one base away, making this likely a read error. V gene TRAV38-2/DV8 combines with J gene TRDJ1; TRDD3 aligns across 13 bases. Germline V lookup: CDR1 TSESDYY, CDR2 QEAYKQQN. After removal of 2 bases from V and 1 base from J, the junction contained 29 bases not matched to a gene. This CDR3 is built from 25 residues. CDR3: CAYRRALFLPRSFTGGYESTDKLIF. CDR3 DNA: TGTGCTTATAGGAGGGCTCTCTTCCTACCTAGGTCATTTACTGGGGGATACGAAAGCACCGATAAACTCATCTTT.

This clone is classed as hyperexpanded. The gene calls are TRDV1 and TRDJ1, with 12 bases lining up with TRDD3. Unmatched junction bases numbered 9, after V lost 1 base and J lost 3 bases. The CDR3 extends over 18 amino acids. The germline V gene has CDR1 TSWWSYY and CDR2 QGS. CDR3 sequence (DNA): TGTGCTCTTGGGGAACGGACCTCTGGGGGATACGCGGCCGATAAACTCATCTTT. Translating it yields CALGERTSGGYAADKLIF.